The present T cell receptor (beta chain) was sequenced within a study of T cells of healthy individuals. From the 5' RACE reads, TCRdb called clonotypes with MiXCR, one entry per CDR3 protein. This table has 60,000 to 80,000 distinct CDR3 sequences, around 16% appearing once. This CDR3 is built from 18 residues. Trimming took off 5 bases at V and 0 bases at J, with 17 bases between the two ends. Germline V gene sequence: CDR1 SEHNR, CDR2 FQNEAQ (reference sequence). This clonotype was counted between two and nine times. The V and J genes are TRBV7-9 and TRBJ2-6; D unclear. The receptor was derived from a human donor in good health. The CDR3 protein is CASSPPGQGPSGANVLTF. CDR3 sequence (DNA): TGTGCCAGCAGCCCGCCGGGCCAAGGGCCCTCTGGGGCCAACGTCCTGACTTTC.